This T cell receptor (beta chain) was sequenced during a study of cytomegalovirus exposure and HLA in healthy donors. With 60 Vbeta and 13 Jbeta primers, the PCR was carried out. Data came from immunoSEQ multiplex PCR; TCRdb stores just in-frame clones and leaves some out. This repertoire shows around 150,000 clones, 70% to 85% found once; its top ten account for approximately 1.8%. Study results and limitations: It is likely that the observed cluster of highly shared sequence variants was a sequencing artifact. Beyond CMV serostatus, there was no information to go on about immune exposure.

Details on this clone: As yet, its antigen is unknown.

This sequence was found in a man between 40 and 49 years old in good health and CMV-seronegative. Sequencing input: PBMCs.

CDR3 protein: CASSLDTGPDTQYF. In DNA form, the CDR3 reads TGCGCCAGCAGCTTGGACACAGGGCCAGATACGCAGTATTTT. The chain uses TRBV5-1 and TRBJ2-3; a possible D gene is TRBD1 (6 bases). With 0 bases removed from V and 4 bases from J, the gap between germline ends came to 9 bases. Germline CDR1 is SGHRS and CDR2 is YFSETQ. The CDR3 loop spans 14 amino acids.